The rows below give T cell receptor beta chains drawn from one sample of a study of cytomegalovirus exposure and HLA in healthy donors. TCRdb's table, derived via immunoSEQ multiplex PCR, lists solely in-frame clones and lacks some. The repertoire includes approximately 160,000 clones, over 75% of them detected once, and approximately 1.8% sits in the top ten. Specimen: PBMCs. All receptors derive from a woman in her 30s in good health and CMV-seronegative. Both conserved end residues are part of each CDR3. D genes are given only for firm matches. Not all rows give a size; the values are once, few, many and, for expanded clones, a class.

J,size,D,V,CDR3,DNA
TRBJ2-6,few,NA,TRBV15,CATNTDRLFSGANVLTF,TGTGCCACCAACACCGATCGACTTTTCTCTGGGGCCAACGTCCTGACTTTC
TRBJ2-3,NA,TRBD2,TRBV5-1,CASSFRPSGGATDTQYF,TGCGCCAGCAGCTTCCGTCCTAGCGGGGGGGCCACAGATACGCAGTATTTT
TRBJ2-1,NA,NA,TRBV5-8,CASSLVPPGNEQFF,TGTGCCAGCAGCTTGGTTCCCCCCGGCAATGAGCAGTTCTTC
TRBJ1-1,NA,NA,TRBV19,CASSIGSGRVRTEAFF,TGTGCCAGTAGTATAGGTTCCGGCAGGGTAAGGACTGAAGCTTTCTTT
TRBJ2-1,once,NA,TRBV7-3,CASSGGLSSYNEQFF,TGTGCCAGCAGCGGGGGACTGAGCTCCTACAATGAGCAGTTCTTC
TRBJ2-1,NA,TRBD1,TRBV29-1,CSVMTGGIYNEQFF,TGCAGCGTTATGACAGGGGGGATCTACAATGAGCAGTTCTTC
TRBJ1-1,NA,NA,TRBV19,CASSIANRAEAFF,TGTGCCAGTAGTATAGCTAACAGGGCTGAAGCTTTCTTT
TRBJ1-1,NA,NA,TRBV19,CASSISVNTEAFF,TGTGCCAGTAGTATATCGGTTAACACTGAAGCTTTCTTT
TRBJ1-3,NA,NA,TRBV5-6,CASSILGHSSGNTIYF,TGTGCCAGCAGCATCCTGGGACACTCCTCTGGAAACACCATATATTTT
TRBJ2-5,NA,NA,TRBV5-1,CASSFHRQETQYF,TGCGCCAGCAGCTTTCACAGACAAGAGACCCAGTACTTC
TRBJ2-1,NA,NA,TRBV5-1,CASSTASARNEQFF,TGCGCCAGCAGCACTGCTAGTGCCCGGAATGAGCAGTTCTTC
TRBJ1-3,NA,TRBD1,TRBV4-2,CASSQDGTGAGGNTIYF,TGTGCCAGCAGCCAAGACGGGACAGGGGCGGGGGGAAACACCATATATTTT
TRBJ2-7,NA,NA,TRBV5-1,CASSSTDSWEQYF,TGCGCCAGCAGCTCTACGGACTCTTGGGAGCAGTACTTC
TRBJ2-1,many,NA,TRBV4-2,CASSPPTSNEQFF,TGTGCCAGCAGCCCCCCGACTAGCAATGAGCAGTTCTTC
TRBJ1-1,NA,NA,TRBV28,CASSFARTEAFF,TGTGCCAGCAGTTTTGCGAGGACTGAAGCTTTCTTT
TRBJ2-5,NA,TRBD1,TRBV28,CASSTPGGQETQYF,TGTGCCAGCAGTACCCCAGGGGGCCAAGAGACCCAGTACTTC
TRBJ2-2,NA,TRBD2,TRBV7-9,CASSPLGTNQLKFGELFF,TGTGCCAGCAGCCCACTCGGGACTAACCAATTAAAGTTCGGGGAGCTGTTTTTT
TRBJ1-2,NA,NA,TRBV5-6,CASSPTTGGRGYTF,TGTGCCAGCAGCCCTACCACCGGGGGGCGAGGCTACACCTTC
TRBJ1-5,NA,TRBD1,TRBV29-1,CSVAYRGNQPQHF,TGCAGCGTTGCCTACAGGGGGAATCAGCCCCAGCATTTT
TRBJ2-7,NA,NA,TRBV10-3,CAISETREQYF,TGTGCCATCAGTGAAACTCGCGAGCAGTACTTC
TRBJ2-7,once,TRBD2,TRBV7-2,CASSLGLAASYEQYF,TGTGCCAGCAGCCTGGGACTAGCGGCTAGCTACGAGCAGTACTTC
TRBJ2-5,NA,NA,TRBV7-2,CASSLGTGKETQYF,TGTGCCAGCAGCTTAGGGACTGGGAAAGAGACCCAGTACTTC
TRBJ2-7,NA,NA,TRBV10-3,CAISERGGASYEQYF,TGTGCCATCAGTGAGAGGGGGGGCGCGTCCTACGAGCAGTACTTC
TRBJ1-4,NA,NA,TRBV25-1,CASSEYGEKGPEKLFF,TGTGCCAGCAGTGAATATGGGGAGAAAGGGCCTGAAAAACTGTTTTTT
TRBJ2-2,few,TRBD2,TRBV19,CASSFGLAGNTGELFF,TGTGCCAGTAGTTTCGGACTAGCGGGGAACACCGGGGAGCTGTTTTTT
TRBJ2-3,once,TRBD2,TRBV5-1,CASAGLAGELLF,TGCGCCAGCGCCGGACTAGCGGGAGAACTACTTTTT
TRBJ1-5,NA,TRBD1,TRBV25-1,CASSELGGRNQPQHF,TGTGCCAGCAGTGAACTAGGGGGCCGGAATCAGCCCCAGCATTTT
TRBJ1-5,NA,NA,TRBV2,CASSDGEFSNQPQHF,TGTGCCAGCAGTGATGGGGAGTTTAGCAATCAGCCCCAGCATTTT
TRBJ1-6,NA,NA,TRBV5-1,CASSVSRTVDSPLHF,TGCGCCAGCAGCGTTTCCCGGACAGTCGATTCACCCCTCCACTTT
TRBJ2-7,NA,TRBD1,TRBV7-2,CASSTVHKDRGSYEQYF,TGTGCCAGCAGCACGGTCCATAAGGACAGGGGGTCCTACGAGCAGTACTTC
TRBJ1-2,few,TRBD1,TRBV6-5,CASSRQGSNYGYTF,TGTGCCAGCAGCCGACAGGGGTCTAACTATGGCTACACCTTC
TRBJ2-1,few,TRBD1,TRBV19,CASTGGAFNEQFF,TGTGCCAGTACAGGGGGAGCTTTCAATGAGCAGTTCTTC
TRBJ1-5,NA,NA,TRBV9,CASSETVTFQPQHF,TGTGCCAGCAGCGAGACAGTAACGTTTCAGCCCCAGCATTTT
TRBJ2-5,NA,NA,TRBV2,CASRAQGRETQYF,TGTGCCAGCAGGGCACAGGGTAGGGAGACCCAGTACTTC
TRBJ1-2,NA,NA,TRBV5-1,CASSLGGENYGYTF,TGCGCCAGCAGCTTGGGGGGGGAAAACTATGGCTACACCTTC
TRBJ1-5,NA,NA,TRBV5-6,CASSHDRNQPQHF,TGTGCCAGCAGCCACGACAGAAATCAGCCCCAGCATTTT
TRBJ1-6,few,TRBD1,TRBV25-1,CASSENWGQGDSPLHF,TGTGCCAGCAGTGAAAATTGGGGACAGGGGGATTCACCCCTCCACTTT
TRBJ2-2,NA,NA,TRBV27,CASSLSGGPAGELFF,TGTGCCAGCAGTTTATCGGGGGGGCCGGCCGGGGAGCTGTTTTTT
TRBJ2-1,NA,TRBD2,TRBV19,CASSTRQLAGKGWAREQFF,TGTGCCAGTAGTACGAGACAACTAGCGGGAAAGGGTTGGGCGCGTGAGCAGTTCTTC